This T cell receptor beta chain is from a study of shared clonotypes between healthy human individuals. Study at large: Per-donor plates numbered three CD4 naive, three CD4 memory, two CD8 naive and one CD8 memory.

Splitting of CD4+ cells produced CD45RA+ naive and CD45RA-negative memory subsets. This CDR3 comprises 13 residues. CDR1 is SGHTA, CDR2 FQGNSA, per germline. V lost 10 bases and J lost 4; bases outside the gene matches: 7. General study findings and limits: As a rule, naive subsets had a larger estimated richness than memory subsets.

Generated by immunoSEQ multiplex PCR, the TCRdb table keeps only in-frame clones and is missing some. The sample has roughly 2.2 million clones; roughly 90% are singletons. With respect to this clone: The antigen remains unidentified.

The rearrangement joins TRBV7-2 to TRBJ1-1; 9 nucleotides align to TRBD1. The sequencing sample was made of naive CD4+ T cells from PBMCs. Subset given: CD45RA+ positively selected. The receptor comes from a man aged 18 to 35 in good health. Some clones in this sample may be carry-over from other donors' samples. CDR3 residues: CANQQGAGTEAFF. For the CDR3, the DNA is TGTGCCAACCAACAGGGGGCGGGCACTGAAGCTTTCTTT.